Included here is one T cell receptor (beta chain) sequence, with context. This sample is drawn from a study of blood T cells in healthy people across ages. Germline V lookup: CDR1 SGHTA, CDR2 FQGTGA. V lost 5 bases, J lost 7 bases, and 21 bases lay in between. The length of the CDR3 is 16 residues. For the second PCR, which ran for 7 to 11 cycles, a sample-barcoded 5' primer and a J-beta primer mix were used. TCRdb redid the calling of the 5' RACE reads with MiXCR, one entry per CDR3 protein. The sample yields about 800,000 distinct CDR3 sequences, roughly 64% seen once. The sequence was obtained from a man aged 25-40 years in good health. V gene TRBV7-3 combines with J gene TRBJ1-5, with D hard to call. The sample taken for sequencing was blood. CDR3 in amino acids: CASSPPREGFSQPQHF. CDR3 bases: TGTGCCAGCAGCCCTCCCCGGGAGGGCTTCAGCCAGCCCCAGCATTTT.